The 18 T cell receptor beta chains below come from one sample, sequenced in a study of T cells in Graves' hyperthyroidism and ophthalmopathy (dated by TCRdb to about 2019). Library construction relied on multiplex PCR. Sequencer: Illumina HiSeq 2000. TCR beta CDR3 regions were amplified from RNA transcripts. The TCR CDR3 was subjected to a first round of RT-PCR using the HTBI primer set and the Qiagen OneStep RT-PCR kit. TCRdb redid the processing of the public reads, applying fastp at Q25 and MiXCR, and retained in-frame beta chains. Rows with a matching CDR3 protein are joined into one entry that keeps the most common DNA and genes. Within this sample are about 700,000 distinct CDR3 sequences, with 14% of them counted one time only. In total, the top ten clones hold 10% to 13% of the sample. Sequenced material: blood. These receptors were collected from a woman under 30 with Graves' hyperthyroidism.

The chain joins TRBV9 to TRBJ2-2; 14 nucleotides align to TRBD2. Germline assignment: CDR1 SGDLS and CDR2 YYNGEE. The V segment lost 2 bases and the J segment 5 bases; nucleotides outside the gene matches: 5. This CDR3 is built from 17 residues. CDR3 in DNA: TGTGCCAGCAGCGTGACTAGCGGGAGGGCCATAACCGGGGAGCTGTTTTTT. This gives the protein CASSVTSGRAITGELFF.

As DNA, the CDR3 is TGTGCCACCAGCGATGCTGACTATCAGCCCCAGCATTTT. Protein: CATSDADYQPQHF. The genes are TRBV24-1 and TRBJ1-5; unclear D gene. The CDR3 extends over 13 amino acids. With 7 bases removed from V and 5 bases from J, the gap between germline ends came to 11 bases. The germline CDR1 and CDR2 sequences are KGHDR and SFDVKD.

The CDR3 is CSATRPGTSYYEQYF. The CDR3, as DNA: TGCAGTGCTACTCGACCCGGGACTAGCTACTACGAGCAGTACTTC. V is TRBV20-1 and J is TRBJ2-7, with 9 bases fitting TRBD2. Trimming removed 4 bases from V and 3 bases from J; junction bases left unmatched: 10. The CDR3 has 15 residues. Germline values: CDR1 DFQATT, CDR2 SNEGSKA (reference sequence).

CDR3 amino acids: CATSDASGRVPFGETQYF. The CDR3, as DNA: TGTGCCACCAGTGATGCTAGCGGGAGGGTCCCCTTTGGGGAGACCCAGTACTTC. The rearrangement links TRBV24-1 to TRBJ2-5; 12 bases map to TRBD2. The CDR3 spans 18 residues. Germline V lookup: CDR1 KGHDR, CDR2 SFDVKD. J was trimmed by 5 bases and V by 3 bases; bases with no gene match: 12.

This clonotype was picked up many times. CDR3 nucleotide sequence: TGTGCCAGCTCGTCCAGGGGCTTAACCTACGAGCAGTACTTC. This codes for CASSSRGLTYEQYF. The rearrangement joins TRBV18 to TRBJ2-7, with a tentative D call TRBD1 (6 bases). The germline CDR1 and CDR2 sequences are KGHSH and LQKENI. The CDR3 runs 14 residues. V was pared by 6 bases and J by 2 bases, with 14 bases between.

In this sample, this clonotype turned up many times. This chain joins TRBV7-9 and TRBJ2-1, with 7 bases that match TRBD2. Trimming took 11 bases from V and 7 from J; bases not matched to a gene: 14. Germline values: CDR1 SEHNR, CDR2 FQNEAQ (reference sequence). The CDR3 runs to 14 residues. CDR3 in amino acids: CALGSGRAWNEQFF. CDR3 sequence (DNA): TGTGCCCTCGGTTCGGGGAGGGCCTGGAATGAGCAGTTCTTC.

The chain uses TRBV6-1 and TRBJ2-5, with no clear D. This CDR3 has 12 residues. Per the germline V gene, CDR1 is MNHNS and CDR2 is SASEGT. Trimming left V 3 bases short and J 5 bases short, with 7 bases between. The chain's CDR3 is CASSDIRETQYF. CDR3 DNA: TGTGCCAGCAGTGATATCCGGGAGACCCAGTACTTC.

The table lists this clonotype with a few counts. V is TRBV13 and J is TRBJ2-7; no reliable D call. Trimming removed 4 bases at V and 11 bases at J, with 9 bases between. The CDR3 spans 10 residues. The V gene's germline CDR1 is PRHDT and CDR2 FYEKMQ (reference sequence). As DNA, the CDR3 is TGTGCCAGCAGCTACGAAAGAGAGTACTTC. Translation gives CASSYEREYF.

This clonotype showed up many times. V usage is TRBV13 and J usage is TRBJ1-5; TRBD1 is a possible D gene (5 bases). The germline gives CDR1 PRHDT, CDR2 FYEKMQ (reference sequence). This CDR3 has 13 residues. The V gene lost 1 base and the J gene lost 6 bases, with 7 bases spanning the gap. CDR3 residues: CASSLAGSQPQHF. In nucleotides, the CDR3 is TGTGCCAGCAGCTTAGCAGGGAGTCAGCCCCAGCATTTT.

Notes on this clonotype: The junction differs from germline at one of its ends, possibly a read error. The chain uses TRBV24-1 and TRBJ2-7; D call uncertain. Looked up from germline, CDR1 is KGHDR and CDR2 is SFDVKD. The CDR3 totals 15 residues. CDR3 nucleotide sequence: TGTGCCACCCCTTCGGCAGTAACCCCCTCCGACGAGCAGTACTTC. It encodes CATPSAVTPSDEQYF.

This clonotype occurred many times. This chain links TRBV11-2 with TRBJ2-2, with D possibly TRBD2 on 6 matching bases. CDR1 SGHAT and CDR2 FQNNGV come from the germline V gene. The CDR3 has 15 residues. V was shortened by 6 bases and J by 6 bases, with 17 bases between the two germline ends. The CDR3 reads CASRSLAISAGELFF. DNA of the CDR3: TGTGCCAGCAGAAGCCTAGCGATTAGCGCCGGGGAGCTGTTTTTT.

This clonotype was seen a few times. V gene TRBV9 combines with J gene TRBJ2-5, with 11 bases lining up with TRBD2. The CDR3 length is 16 residues. The J segment lost 2 bases and the V segment lost 4 bases, leaving 7 bases of the junction unmatched. In germline, CDR1 is SGDLS, CDR2 YYNGEE. The CDR3 DNA reads TGTGCCAGCAGCCACGGGGTAGCGGGAGGGCAAGAGACCCAGTACTTC. Protein: CASSHGVAGGQETQYF.

Many counts were recorded for this clonotype. The chain is built from TRBV12-5 and TRBJ1-2, with D hard to call. The CDR3 consists of 12 residues. V shed 6 bases and J shed 3 bases, with 8 bases lying between them. In germline, CDR1 is LGHNT, CDR2 FRNRAP. CDR3 in amino acids: CASGRDYYGYTF. The CDR3 nucleotides read TGTGCTAGTGGACGGGATTACTATGGCTACACCTTC.

This clonotype has at least ten counts. The chain has TRBV7-9 and TRBJ1-5; 9 bases agree with TRBD1. V was pared by 4 bases and J by 7 bases, with 5 bases of the junction left unmatched. The CDR3 is 14 amino acids. Per germline, CDR1 SEHNR and CDR2 FQNEAQ (reference sequence). DNA of the CDR3: TGTGCCAGCAGCTCGACAGGGGGAAAGCAGCCCCAGCATTTT. It is translated as CASSSTGGKQPQHF.

The chain combines TRBV6-5 with TRBJ1-1; D unclear. V gave up 2 bases and J gave up 7 bases, with 8 bases separating them. The CDR3 covers 12 residues. Germline CDR1 is MNHEY and CDR2 is SVGAGI. Written as DNA, the CDR3 is TGTGCCAGCAGTTACCCGGCGGATGAAGCTTTCTTT. Amino acid sequence: CASSYPADEAFF.

In its sample, this clonotype was seen a few times. V is TRBV11-2 and J is TRBJ1-1, with 7 bases aligning to TRBD1. After removal of 3 bases from V and 5 bases from J, the junction contained 9 bases not matched to a gene. Germline V gene data show CDR1 as SGHAT and CDR2 as FQNNGV. The CDR3 is made up of 15 amino acids. The CDR3 here is CASSLTGQLRTEAFF. In nucleotides, the CDR3 is TGTGCCAGCAGCTTGACAGGGCAGTTGAGGACTGAAGCTTTCTTT.

V gene TRBV6-9 combines with J gene TRBJ1-5, with 8 bases matching TRBD1. This CDR3 spans 15 amino acids. V shed 4 bases, J shed 5 bases, and the junction held 7 bases outside the gene matches. Germline lookup yields CDR1 MNHGY and CDR2 SVAAGI. CDR3 bases: TGTGCCAGCAGTTGGGCAGGGGGCTACGATCAGCCCCAGCATTTT. It specifies CASSWAGGYDQPQHF.

The genes are TRBV20-1 and TRBJ2-5; TRBD2 aligns across 12 bases. The V gene's germline CDR1 is DFQATT and CDR2 SNEGSKA (reference sequence). The CDR3 totals 15 residues. V was clipped by 6 bases and J by 5 bases; unmatched bases: 10. This CDR3 is CSARPSGRAGETQYF. CDR3 bases: TGCAGTGCCCGACCTAGCGGGAGGGCAGGCGAGACCCAGTACTTC.